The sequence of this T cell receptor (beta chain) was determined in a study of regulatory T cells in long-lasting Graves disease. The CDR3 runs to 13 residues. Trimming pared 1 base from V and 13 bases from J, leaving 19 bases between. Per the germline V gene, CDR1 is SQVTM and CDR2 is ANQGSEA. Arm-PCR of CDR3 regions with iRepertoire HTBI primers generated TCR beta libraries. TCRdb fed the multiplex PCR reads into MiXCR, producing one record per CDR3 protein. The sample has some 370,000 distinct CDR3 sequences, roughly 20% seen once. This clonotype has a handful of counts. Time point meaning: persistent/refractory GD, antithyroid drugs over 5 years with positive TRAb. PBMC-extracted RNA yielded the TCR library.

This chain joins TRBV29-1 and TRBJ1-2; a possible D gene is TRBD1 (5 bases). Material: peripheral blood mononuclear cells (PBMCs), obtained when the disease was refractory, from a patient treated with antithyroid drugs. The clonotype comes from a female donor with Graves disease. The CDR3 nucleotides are TGCAGCGTTGAAGGATCAGACAGAAGAGAGCTCACCTTC. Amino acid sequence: CSVEGSDRRELTF. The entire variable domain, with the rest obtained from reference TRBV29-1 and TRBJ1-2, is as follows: SAVISQKPSRDICQRGTSLTIQCQVDSQVTMMFWYRQQPGQSLTLIATANQGSEATYESGFVIDKFPISRPNLTFSTLTVSNMSPEDSSIYLCSVEGSDRRELTFGSGTRLTVV.